The 27 T cell receptor beta chains listed next were all sequenced from one sample in a study of human T cells and chemical hapten exposure. The time point was: patch test 1, 2 weeks after DPC sensitization. Treatment given: therapeutic diphenylcyclopropenone sensitization with weekly scalp DPC. A single record per CDR3 protein comes from TCRdb applying MiXCR to the RACE reads. The data show 75,000 to 100,000 distinct CDR3 sequences, over 9.5% seen once. The specimen comprised whole blood, sampled in connection with sensitization to the hapten diphenylcyclopropenone (DPC). Source of these receptors: a woman aged 60-75 years with alopecia areata. Some clones in this sample may be carry-over from other donors' samples.

This clonotype was recorded a few times. The V and J genes are TRBV7-6 and TRBJ2-4, with a possible D match to TRBD2 (7 bases). The V gene lost 8 bases and the J gene lost 1 base, with 15 bases spanning the gap. The CDR3 covers 15 residues. Per the germline V gene, CDR1 is SGHVS and CDR2 is FNYEAQ. CDR3 loop: CASSLGGPAKNIQYF. CDR3 coding DNA: TGTGCCAGCTCTCTGGGGGGGCCCGCCAAAAACATTCAGTACTTC.

This chain uses TRBV29-1 with TRBJ1-1; D ambiguous. V lost 4 bases and J lost 6, with 15 bases in between. CDR1 and CDR2 (germline): SQVTM, ANQGSEA. This CDR3 has 13 residues. The CDR3 region has the DNA TGCAGCGTTGCCTCACGGGAGGGCGCTGAAGCTTTCTTT. It specifies CSVASREGAEAFF.

V gene TRBV7-9 combines with J gene TRBJ1-6, with unresolved D. This CDR3 is 14 amino acids long. The germline gives CDR1 SEHNR, CDR2 FQNEAQ (reference sequence). Trimming stripped 3 bases from V and 7 bases from J, with 10 bases between. CDR3 coding DNA: TGTGCCAGCAGCTTTCCCGAACCAAATTCACCCCTCCACTTT. Protein: CASSFPEPNSPLHF.

V is TRBV2 and J is TRBJ2-6, with TRBD1 identical over 10 bases. After removal of 0 bases from V and 2 bases from J, the junction contained 4 bases not matched to a gene. CDR1 is SNHLY and CDR2 is FYNNEI in the germline V gene. The length of the CDR3 is 18 residues. The CDR3 DNA sequence: TGTGCCAGCAGTGAAGCTGGACAGGGGGTCGCTGGGGCCAACGTCCTGACTTTC. It encodes CASSEAGQGVAGANVLTF.

The V call is TRBV19, the J call TRBJ1-5, with unresolved D. The V end lost 3 bases, the J end lost 2 bases, and 8 bases lay between the germline ends. The CDR3 is 14 residues long. CDR1 LNHDA and CDR2 SQIVND come from the germline V gene (reference sequence). This chain's CDR3 is CASSMPGGNQPQHF. In DNA form, the CDR3 reads TGTGCCAGTAGTATGCCGGGCGGCAATCAGCCCCAGCATTTT.

This clonotype was recorded many times. V is TRBV14 and J is TRBJ2-6, with a weak D call TRBD1 (7 bases). Trimming cost V 4 bases and J 0 bases, with 16 bases left between them. The CDR3 totals 18 residues. Looked up from germline, CDR1 is SGHDN and CDR2 is FVKESK. The CDR3 nucleotides are TGTGCCAGCAGCCCCCTGGAGGGGGCGATCTCTGGGGCCAACGTCCTGACTTTC. Protein sequence: CASSPLEGAISGANVLTF.

This sequence joins TRBV6-5 and TRBJ1-2; D may be TRBD1 (5 bases). In germline, CDR1 is MNHEY, CDR2 SVGAGI. The CDR3 totals 15 residues. V lost 1 base, J lost 4 bases, and 13 bases lay in between. CDR3 DNA sequence: TGTGCCAGCAGTTACTTCGGAGACCAGGGCTATGGCTACACCTTC. Its translation is CASSYFGDQGYGYTF.

This chain links TRBV2 with TRBJ2-2, with D tentatively TRBD1 (6 bases). The CDR3 loop spans 15 amino acids. The germline CDR1 and CDR2 sequences are SNHLY and FYNNEI. With 4 bases removed from V and 1 base from J, the gap between germline ends came to 10 bases. CDR3 sequence: CASSGETGNTGELFF. The CDR3 nucleotides read TGTGCCAGCAGTGGGGAGACAGGGAACACCGGGGAGCTGTTTTTT.

This clonotype has ten or more counts. The rearrangement uses TRBV5-1 and TRBJ1-6; TRBD1 matches at 8 bases. After removal of 0 bases from V and 0 bases from J, the junction contained 14 bases not matched to a gene. CDR3 length: 21 residues. Germline V CDR1 and CDR2: SGHRS, YFSETQ. DNA of the CDR3: TGCGCCAGCAGCTTGGTGACGAGGGACAGGCCCCGAAGCTCCTATAATTCACCCCTCCACTTT. Its protein is CASSLVTRDRPRSSYNSPLHF.

This clonotype turned up a few times. The chain carries TRBV10-3 and TRBJ2-7; D call uncertain. The V end lost 0 bases, the J end lost 6 bases, and 9 bases lay between the germline ends. Germline V CDR1 and CDR2: ENHRY, SYGVKD. CDR3 length equals 13 residues. CDR3 nucleotides: TGTGCCATCAGTGAGTCTGCAGGCCCCGAGCAGTACTTC. This sequence encodes CAISESAGPEQYF.

This chain links TRBV28 with TRBJ1-1; 8 bases line up with TRBD1. The V segment lost 7 bases and the J segment 6 bases; nucleotides outside the gene matches: 10. Germline lookup yields CDR1 MDHEN and CDR2 SYDVKM. This CDR3 spans 14 amino acids. The CDR3 reads CASTTRQGRSEAFF. The CDR3 bases are TGTGCCAGCACTACTCGACAGGGGCGATCTGAAGCTTTCTTT.

With regard to this clonotype: A read error is possible here, since a much larger clone lies one base away. The chain combines TRBV7-3 with TRBJ1-1; D gene uncertain. CDR3 length: 13 amino acids. Germline loops: CDR1 SGHTA, CDR2 FQGTGA. The CDR3, as DNA: TGTGTCAGCAGCCCGCATATGAACACTGAAGCTTTCTTT. It is translated as CVSSPHMNTEAFF.

This clonotype was seen repeatedly, ten times or more. The chain joins TRBV7-9 to TRBJ1-2; 8 nucleotides line up with TRBD1. The CDR3 sequence is 13 residues long. Germline V CDR1 and CDR2: SEHNR, FQNEAQ (reference sequence). The ends lost 3 bases at V and 8 bases at J; junction bases unmatched: 5. The CDR3 DNA reads as TGTGCCAGCAGCTTTGGACAGGGCGAGGGCTACACCTTC. Translated: CASSFGQGEGYTF.

The chain joins TRBV7-2 to TRBJ1-3, with 11 bases lining up with TRBD1. CDR1 and CDR2 from the germline V gene are SGHTA and FQGNSA. V gave up 2 bases and J gave up 4 bases; unmatched junction bases: 7. CDR3 length: 17 residues. CDR3 nucleotide sequence: TGTGCCAGCAGCTTAAGCGGACAGGGGGCGGAAGGAAACACCATATATTTT. It translates to CASSLSGQGAEGNTIYF.

This clonotype was recorded a few times. The chain joins TRBV5-5 to TRBJ1-1, with 7 bases identical to TRBD1. V shed 4 bases, J shed 0 bases, and the junction held 9 bases outside the gene matches. Germline V gene data show CDR1 as SGHKS and CDR2 as YYEKEE (reference sequence). The CDR3 is made up of 16 amino acids. CDR3 protein: CASSHLRDSMNTEAFF. Written as DNA, the CDR3 is TGTGCCAGCAGCCACCTCCGGGACAGCATGAACACTGAAGCTTTCTTT.

This clonotype was seen repeatedly, ten times or more. This sequence joins TRBV5-1 and TRBJ1-4; the D gene is possibly TRBD1 (5 bases). Germline assignment: CDR1 SGHRS and CDR2 YFSETQ. The CDR3 runs 16 residues. The germline V and J ends were trimmed by 1 base and 4 bases, with 14 bases remaining between them. The CDR3 DNA sequence: TGCGCCAGCAGCTTGCTCCCCGCCGGGGGTAATGAAAAACTGTTTTTT. Translating gives CASSLLPAGGNEKLFF.

CDR3 bases: TGCAGCGTCGCAAGGACAGAGGGGTATGGCTACACCTTC. Protein sequence: CSVARTEGYGYTF. The chain couples TRBV29-1 to TRBJ1-2, with a possible D match to TRBD1 (6 bases). Germline V lookup: CDR1 SQVTM, CDR2 ANQGSEA. This CDR3 region has 13 residues. Trimming cost V 6 bases and J 5 bases, with 16 bases left between them.

This clonotype was seen more than once but under ten times. The V gene is TRBV7-2, the J gene TRBJ2-1, with TRBD2 matching over 12 bases. CDR1 SGHTA and CDR2 FQGNSA come from the germline V gene. The junction had 5 bases not matched to a gene; V was cut back by 5 bases and J by 3 bases. The CDR3 is made up of 16 amino acids. In nucleotides, the CDR3 is TGTGCCAGCAGCCTGACTAGCGGGGGACTCTACAATGAGCAGTTCTTC. Amino acid sequence: CASSLTSGGLYNEQFF.

This clonotype was seen ten or more times. The chain is built from TRBV3-1 and TRBJ2-1, with 7 bases that match TRBD1. Germline lookup yields CDR1 LGHDT and CDR2 YNNKEL (reference sequence). The junction had 4 bases not matched to a gene; V was cut back by 1 base and J by 7 bases. The CDR3 runs to 14 residues. CDR3 coding DNA: TGTGCCAGCAGCCAAGGGCTGACAGGGAATGAGCAGTTCTTC. It is translated as CASSQGLTGNEQFF.

This clonotype was detected ten times or more. The DNA of the CDR3 is TGCGCCAGCAGCTCGGGGATGGGTCAGCCCCAGCATTTT. Protein sequence: CASSSGMGQPQHF. The chain combines TRBV5-1 with TRBJ1-5; D is uncertain. This CDR3 has 13 residues. CDR1 and CDR2 (germline): SGHRS, YFSETQ. Trimming left V 3 bases short and J 6 bases short, with 10 bases between. Full variable domain (remainder filled in from reference TRBV5-1 and TRBJ1-5): KAGVTQTPRYLIKTRGQQVTLSCSPISGHRSVSWYQQTPGQGLQFLFEYFSETQRNKGNFPGRFSGRQFSNSRSEMNVSTLELGDSALYLCASSSGMGQPQHFGDGTRLSIL.

The chain carries TRBV29-1 and TRBJ1-1; D unresolved. CDR1 SQVTM and CDR2 ANQGSEA come from the germline V gene. The V gene lost 3 bases and the J gene lost 4 bases, with 6 bases spanning the gap. The CDR3 is 11 residues long. This CDR3 is CSVDGITEAFF. The CDR3 DNA is TGCAGCGTTGACGGAATCACTGAAGCTTTCTTT.

There are many counts of this clonotype. The chain combines TRBV5-4 with TRBJ2-1; tentatively, D is TRBD2 (5 bases). Trimming removed 0 bases at V and 3 bases at J, with 10 bases between. The CDR3 sequence is 15 residues long. CDR1 is SGHNT and CDR2 is YYREEE in the germline V gene (reference sequence). The CDR3 sequence is CASSLGSGNYNEQFF. In DNA, the CDR3 is TGTGCCAGCAGCTTGGGGAGCGGAAACTACAATGAGCAGTTCTTC.

This rearrangement joins TRBV5-5 to TRBJ1-5; no firm D call. Germline CDR1 reads SGHKS; CDR2 reads YYEKEE (reference sequence). The CDR3 totals 14 residues. V shed 0 bases and J shed 2 bases, with 6 bases lying between them. Written as DNA, the CDR3 is TGTGCCAGCAGCTTGGCCGGTGGCAATCAGCCCCAGCATTTT. This codes for CASSLAGGNQPQHF.

CDR3 amino acids: CSAVRGNQPQHF. CDR3 sequence (DNA): TGCAGTGCTGTCAGGGGAAATCAGCCCCAGCATTTT. V is TRBV20-1 and J is TRBJ1-5; a possible D gene is TRBD1 (6 bases). The CDR3 has 12 residues. CDR1 and CDR2 from the germline V gene are DFQATT and SNEGSKA (reference sequence). Trimming cost V 5 bases and J 4 bases, with 9 bases left between them.

The rearrangement links TRBV7-9 to TRBJ1-4; D call uncertain. The CDR3 loop spans 15 amino acids. V shed 5 bases and J shed 3 bases, with 13 bases lying between them. CDR1 SEHNR and CDR2 FQNEAQ come from the germline V gene (reference sequence). CDR3: CASSPGIGPNEKLFF. In nucleotides, the CDR3 is TGTGCCAGCAGCCCCGGGATAGGGCCTAATGAAAAACTGTTTTTT.

This clonotype was detected ten times or more. V gene TRBV5-6 combines with J gene TRBJ2-3, with D unclear. This CDR3 has 13 residues. V was pared by 2 bases and J by 3 bases, with 7 bases between. Germline lookup yields CDR1 SGHDT and CDR2 YYEEEE. DNA of the CDR3: TGTGCCAGCAGCTTAAAGCCTACAGATACGCAGTATTTT. Translation gives CASSLKPTDTQYF.

This clonotype was seen a handful of times. J is TRBJ2-7 and V is TRBV29-1; D possibly matches TRBD1 or TRBD2 (5 bases each). Looked up from germline, CDR1 is SQVTM and CDR2 is ANQGSEA. V lost 6 bases, J lost 0 bases, and 15 bases lay in between. CDR3 size: 14 residues. CDR3 loop: CSVAGTESSYEQYF. CDR3 bases: TGCAGCGTCGCCGGGACGGAGAGCTCCTACGAGCAGTACTTC.